The rows below give T cell receptor beta chains drawn from one sample of a study of blood T cell repertoires in COVID-19. Generated by immunoSEQ multiplex PCR, the TCRdb table keeps only in-frame clones and is missing some. The profile shows fewer than 450,000 clones, 85% to 90% of them singletons. Sequences were obtained from peripheral blood. The origin of the receptors is a woman aged 70 to 79 with COVID-19, enrolled during active disease. Each CDR3 is given with its conserved first and last residue. The D gene is left open where the match is weak. Not all rows give a size; the values are once, few, many and, for expanded clones, a class.

clone size,D gene,V gene,J gene,CDR3 DNA,CDR3 protein
few,.,TRBV6-4,TRBJ1-1,TGTGCCAGCAGTCCCCTTCGGGTCATCTGGAACACTGAAGCTTTCTTT,CASSPLRVIWNTEAFF
.,.,TRBV7-2,TRBJ1-4,TGTGCCAGCAGCTTAGGTGGGGGCCCATCTAATGAAAAACTGTTTTTT,CASSLGGGPSNEKLFF
few,TRBD2,TRBV30,TRBJ2-7,TGTGCCTGGACTCGGGGGGGGAGCTCCTACGAGCAGTACTTC,CAWTRGGSSYEQYF
.,.,TRBV23-1,TRBJ2-7,TGCGCCAGCAGTCAATCCGCACGAGGATACTCCTACGAGCAGTACTTC,CASSQSARGYSYEQYF
.,.,TRBV7-2,TRBJ2-2,TGTGCCAGCAGCTTGGGGGGTTATATGTCCTTGAACACCGGGGAGCTGTTTTTT,CASSLGGYMSLNTGELFF
.,.,TRBV6-5,TRBJ1-1,TGTGCCAGCAGGGGGCGGGGGAACACTGAAGCTTTCTTT,CASRGRGNTEAFF
.,TRBD2,TRBV18,TRBJ2-7,TGTGCCAGCACCCCTGGCGGGGGGGACTACGAGCAGTACTTC,CASTPGGGDYEQYF
.,.,TRBV30,TRBJ1-5,TGTGCCTGGAGTACCAACCCCCTGACAGGTCGAGGGGATCAGCCCCAGCATTTT,CAWSTNPLTGRGDQPQHF
.,TRBD1,TRBV5-4,TRBJ1-4,TGTGCCAGCAGTCAAGCCGGGACAGGGGGGAAAAAACTGTTTTTT,CASSQAGTGGKKLFF
.,TRBD1,TRBV28,TRBJ2-1,TGTGCCAGCAGTCCGGTCGGGACAGGGGCTTCCAATGAGCAGTTCTTC,CASSPVGTGASNEQFF
.,.,TRBV5-1,TRBJ1-1,TGCGCCAGCAGCGGTACCGGGCGGGACACTGAAGCTTTCTTT,CASSGTGRDTEAFF
.,.,TRBV28,TRBJ1-1,TGTGCCAGCAGTCGAGCAGGGGAGCACACTGAAGCTTTCTTT,CASSRAGEHTEAFF
.,TRBD1,TRBV7-2,TRBJ2-2,TGTGCCAGCAGGGCACAGGGGGCGTTAACCGGGGAGCTGTTTTTT,CASRAQGALTGELFF
.,.,TRBV28,TRBJ1-1,TGTGCCTGCATTAGATCAGGGCAGAACACTGAAGCTTTCTTT,CACIRSGQNTEAFF
.,.,TRBV2,TRBJ1-5,TGTGCCAGCAGTGGGACAGATAGCAATCAGCCCCAGCATTTT,CASSGTDSNQPQHF
.,.,TRBV30,TRBJ1-1,TGTGCCTGGAGTCCCACCCAAGCGGACGTTTGGGGATTCACTGAAGCTTTCTTT,CAWSPTQADVWGFTEAFF
.,TRBD1,TRBV24-1,TRBJ1-1,TGTGCCACCGCAGGACAGGGGAACACTGAAGCTTTCTTT,CATAGQGNTEAFF
once,.,TRBV10-3,TRBJ1-1,TGTGCCATCTCCCCCGGGGGGGCGAGGGAAAACACTGAAGCTTTCTTT,CAISPGGARENTEAFF
.,TRBD1,TRBV2,TRBJ1-4,TGTGCCAGCAGTAGGGACAGATCGCAAGAAAAACTGTTTTTT,CASSRDRSQEKLFF
.,TRBD1,TRBV7-2,TRBJ1-1,TGTGCCAGCAGCTCACTTCAGGGGGCTGCGGAAGCTTTCTTT,CASSSLQGAAEAFF
.,TRBD1,TRBV7-3,TRBJ1-6,TGTGCCAGCAGCCTAGGGACAGGGGTTCAGTCACCCCTCCACTTT,CASSLGTGVQSPLHF
.,TRBD2,TRBV30,TRBJ2-1,TGTGCCTGGAGTGTACGGGGTCGGGGGGGGCCAGGCAATGAGCAGTTCTTC,CAWSVRGRGGPGNEQFF
few,.,TRBV7-2,TRBJ2-1,TGTGCCAGCAGCCCCACGAGCTCCTACAATGAGCAGTTCTTC,CASSPTSSYNEQFF
.,TRBD1,TRBV24-1,TRBJ1-2,TGTGCCACCAGTGATTCCTCCCGTTGGACAGGGGACTTCTATGGCTACACCTTC,CATSDSSRWTGDFYGYTF
.,TRBD1,TRBV4-3,TRBJ2-2,TGCGCCAGCAGCCAAGACGACAGGGACAGGGAGCTGTTTTTT,CASSQDDRDRELFF
.,TRBD1,TRBV10-2,TRBJ1-1,TGCGCCAGCAGTGAAGTGGGGACAGGGTACACTGAAGCTTTCTTT,CASSEVGTGYTEAFF
.,.,TRBV12-3/TRBV12-4,TRBJ2-5,TGTGCCAGCGGAATAGAACAGGGAGAGACCCAGTACTTC,CASGIEQGETQYF
few,TRBD1,TRBV29-1,TRBJ1-1,TGCAGCGTTGCGACAGGGGGCACTGAAGCTTTCTTT,CSVATGGTEAFF
.,TRBD1,TRBV7-8,TRBJ1-5,TGTGCCAGCAGCACCTCGACAGGGAATCAGCCCCAGCATTTT,CASSTSTGNQPQHF
.,TRBD1,TRBV28,TRBJ1-2,TGTGCCAGCAAACAGACAGGGCGATATGGCTACACCTTC,CASKQTGRYGYTF
.,.,TRBV24-1,TRBJ1-1,TGTGCCACCAGTGATTTGCGGGGGACTGAAGCTTTCTTT,CATSDLRGTEAFF
.,TRBD1,TRBV3-1/TRBV3-2,TRBJ1-2,TGTGCCAGCAGCCAAGAATTGACAGGGGGAGTCTATGGCTACACCTTC,CASSQELTGGVYGYTF
.,TRBD2,TRBV7-2,TRBJ2-1,TGTGCCAGCAGCTTAGGACTAGCGGGGATCAATGAGCAGTTCTTC,CASSLGLAGINEQFF
.,.,TRBV7-9,TRBJ1-6,TGTGCCAGCAGCTTAGTAGGGAGCCATTCACCCCTCCACTTT,CASSLVGSHSPLHF
.,.,TRBV4-3,TRBJ1-2,TGCGCCAGCAGCCAAGGGCAGGTTGGAGGCTATGGCTACACCTTC,CASSQGQVGGYGYTF
once,.,TRBV18,TRBJ1-5,TGTGCCAGCTCACCTCCAGGGAGCAATCAGCCCCAGCATTTT,CASSPPGSNQPQHF
.,TRBD2,TRBV4-1,TRBJ2-7,TGCGCCAGCAGCCAAGAGGGGCAGGGAGGGGAGCAGTACTTC,CASSQEGQGGEQYF
.,.,TRBV19,TRBJ1-2,TGTGCCAGTGCGAGAGACAGTAACTATGGCTACACCTTC,CASARDSNYGYTF
.,TRBD1,TRBV10-1,TRBJ1-6,TGCGCCAGCAGTGAAGCGACAGGGTCGTCACCCCTCCACTTT,CASSEATGSSPLHF
.,.,TRBV30,TRBJ2-1,TGTGCCTGGTTAGCCGGGGGATACAATGAGCAGTTCTTC,CAWLAGGYNEQFF
.,.,TRBV10-2,TRBJ1-1,TGCGCCAGCAGTGAGGGGCATGGTGAAGCTTTCTTT,CASSEGHGEAFF
.,.,TRBV2,TRBJ2-7,TGTGCCAGCAGTGAAGGCAGGGGAGACGAGCAGTACTTC,CASSEGRGDEQYF
.,TRBD1,TRBV7-9,TRBJ1-5,TGTGCCAGCAGCCGACAGGGGGCTGGCAATCAGCCCCAGCATTTT,CASSRQGAGNQPQHF
.,TRBD1,TRBV2,TRBJ2-7,TGTGCCAGCAGCCGGGACAGGAGCTCCTACGAGCAGTACTTC,CASSRDRSSYEQYF
.,.,TRBV9,TRBJ1-2,TGTGCCAGCAGCGTAGACCTAGACAGCAGGGGCTACACCTTC,CASSVDLDSRGYTF
.,.,TRBV3-1/TRBV3-2,TRBJ1-3,TGTGCCAGCAGTAACTCTGGAAACACCATATATTTT,CASSNSGNTIYF
once,TRBD1,TRBV4-1,TRBJ1-1,TGCGCCAGCAGCCAAGATTCGTACGGGACAGCTAACACTGAAGCTTTCTTT,CASSQDSYGTANTEAFF
few,TRBD1,TRBV6-1,TRBJ1-1,TGTGCCAGCAGTGGTGGGGGGGACAGGGGCGCAGGGACTGAAGCTTTCTTT,CASSGGGDRGAGTEAFF
.,.,TRBV4-2,TRBJ1-2,TGTGCCAGCAGCCAAGAATTCGGCAGGCCGATTAACTATGGCTACACCTTC,CASSQEFGRPINYGYTF
.,TRBD2,TRBV4-1,TRBJ2-1,TGCGCCAGCAGCCGAGGACTAGCGGGGTCTGGGGAGCAGTTCTTC,CASSRGLAGSGEQFF
.,TRBD2,TRBV6-5,TRBJ2-2,TGTGCCAGCAGTTACGGGAGCGGGAGCACCGGGGAGCTGTTTTTT,CASSYGSGSTGELFF
.,.,TRBV18,TRBJ1-6,TGTGCCAGCTCGACTGGGGGGGACTCACCCCTCCACTTT,CASSTGGDSPLHF
.,.,TRBV6-5,TRBJ1-2,TGTGCCAGCGCAAAGGGGCTGGACTATGGCTACACCTTC,CASAKGLDYGYTF
.,.,TRBV19,TRBJ2-1,TGTGCCACTCTAAGGGGAAATGAGCAGTTCTTC,CATLRGNEQFF